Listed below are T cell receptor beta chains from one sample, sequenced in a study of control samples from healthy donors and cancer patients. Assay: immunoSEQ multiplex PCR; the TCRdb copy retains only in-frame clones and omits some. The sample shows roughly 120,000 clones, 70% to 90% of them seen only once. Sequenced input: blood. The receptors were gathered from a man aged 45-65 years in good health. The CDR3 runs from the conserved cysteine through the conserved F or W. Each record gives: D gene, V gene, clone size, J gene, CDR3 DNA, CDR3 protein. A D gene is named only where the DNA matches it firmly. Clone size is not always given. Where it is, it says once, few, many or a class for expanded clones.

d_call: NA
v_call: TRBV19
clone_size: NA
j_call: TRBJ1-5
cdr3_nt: TGTGCCAGTAGTATAGGGGCGGACAGAAATCAGCCCCAGCATTTT
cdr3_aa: CASSIGADRNQPQHF

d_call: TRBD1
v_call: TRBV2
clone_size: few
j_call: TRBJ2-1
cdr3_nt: TGTGCCAGCAGTGAAACAGGGGGCCCCTACAATGAGCAGTTCTTC
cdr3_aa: CASSETGGPYNEQFF

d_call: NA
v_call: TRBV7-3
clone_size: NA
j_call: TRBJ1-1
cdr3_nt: TGTGCCAGCAGCTTATTCAAGACCACTGAAGCTTTCTTT
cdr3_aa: CASSLFKTTEAFF

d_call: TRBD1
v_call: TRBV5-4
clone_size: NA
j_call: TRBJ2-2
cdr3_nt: TGTGCCAGCAGCAGGACAGGGACCGGGGAGCTGTTTTTT
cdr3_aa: CASSRTGTGELFF

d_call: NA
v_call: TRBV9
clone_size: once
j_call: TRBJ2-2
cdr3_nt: TGTGCCAGCAGCGCGGGGAACACCGGGGAGCTGTTTTTT
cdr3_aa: CASSAGNTGELFF

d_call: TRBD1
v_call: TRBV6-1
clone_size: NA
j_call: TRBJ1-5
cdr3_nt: TGTGCCAGCAGTGATTTGGACAGGGACCAGCCCCAGCATTTT
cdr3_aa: CASSDLDRDQPQHF

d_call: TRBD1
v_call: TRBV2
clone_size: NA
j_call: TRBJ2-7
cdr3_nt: TGTGCCAGCAGTGAAGCGCTTACCAGGGGGAACGAGCAGTACTTC
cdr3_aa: CASSEALTRGNEQYF

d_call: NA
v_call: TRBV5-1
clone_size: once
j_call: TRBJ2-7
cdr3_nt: TGCGCCAGCAGCTTCGGCGATTCGGTCTACGAGCAGTACTTC
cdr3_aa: CASSFGDSVYEQYF

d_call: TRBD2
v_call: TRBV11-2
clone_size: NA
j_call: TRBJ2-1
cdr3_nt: TGTGCCAGCAGCTTACCCCTTAACTCCGGGACTAGCGCCTACAATGAGCAGTTCTTC
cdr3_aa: CASSLPLNSGTSAYNEQFF

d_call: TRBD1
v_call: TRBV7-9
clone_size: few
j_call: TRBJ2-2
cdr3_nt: TGTGCCAGCAGCTTCTATCAGGGGGACACCGGGGAGCTGTTTTTT
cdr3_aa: CASSFYQGDTGELFF